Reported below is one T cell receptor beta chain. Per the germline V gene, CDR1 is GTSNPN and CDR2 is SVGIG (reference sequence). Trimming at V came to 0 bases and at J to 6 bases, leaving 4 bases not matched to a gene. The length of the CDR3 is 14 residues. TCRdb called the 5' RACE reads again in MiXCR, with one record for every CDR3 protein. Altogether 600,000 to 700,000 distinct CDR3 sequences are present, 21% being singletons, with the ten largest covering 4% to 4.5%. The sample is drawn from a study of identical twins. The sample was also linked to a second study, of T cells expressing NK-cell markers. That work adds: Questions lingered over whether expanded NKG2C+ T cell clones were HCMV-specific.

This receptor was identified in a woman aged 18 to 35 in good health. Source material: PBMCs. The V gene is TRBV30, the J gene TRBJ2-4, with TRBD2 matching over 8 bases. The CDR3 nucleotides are TGTGCCTGGAGTGTGAGAAGCGGGGGAAACATTCAGTACTTC. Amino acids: CAWSVRSGGNIQYF.